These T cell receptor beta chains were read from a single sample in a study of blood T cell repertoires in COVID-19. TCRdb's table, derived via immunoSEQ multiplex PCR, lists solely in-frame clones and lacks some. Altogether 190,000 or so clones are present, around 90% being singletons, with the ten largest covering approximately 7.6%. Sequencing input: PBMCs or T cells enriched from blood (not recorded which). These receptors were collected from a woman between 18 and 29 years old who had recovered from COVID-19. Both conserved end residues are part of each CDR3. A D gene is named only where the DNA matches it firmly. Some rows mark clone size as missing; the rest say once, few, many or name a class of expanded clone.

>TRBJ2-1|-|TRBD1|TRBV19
CASSRGRGRGYEQFF
TGTGCCAGTAGTAGGGGCAGGGGGCGAGGGTATGAGCAGTTCTTC
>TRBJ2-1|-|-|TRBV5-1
CASSLGWVETADEQFF
TGCGCCAGCAGCTTGGGGTGGGTAGAGACAGCTGATGAGCAGTTCTTC
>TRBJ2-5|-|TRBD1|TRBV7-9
CASSPRTGMETQYF
TGTGCCAGCAGCCCCCGGACAGGGATGGAGACCCAGTACTTC
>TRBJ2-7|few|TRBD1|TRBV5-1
CASNPQTGDEQYF
TGCGCCAGCAACCCGCAGACAGGGGACGAGCAGTACTTC
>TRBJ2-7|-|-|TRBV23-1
CASSHRPWWQVNSYEQYF
TGCGCCAGCAGTCACAGGCCTTGGTGGCAGGTGAACTCCTACGAGCAGTACTTC
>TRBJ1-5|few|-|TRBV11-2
CASSSKGDQPQHF
TGTGCCAGCAGCTCAAAGGGGGATCAGCCCCAGCATTTT
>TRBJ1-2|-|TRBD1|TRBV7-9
CASSQTGGYTF
TGTGCCAGCAGCCAGACAGGGGGCTACACCTTC
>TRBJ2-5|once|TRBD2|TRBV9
CASSVGQRGRETQYF
TGTGCCAGCAGCGTAGGGCAGCGGGGGAGGGAGACCCAGTACTTC
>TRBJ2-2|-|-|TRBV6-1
CASSEVGVYSNTGELFF
TGTGCCAGCAGTGAAGTGGGCGTATATTCGAACACCGGGGAGCTGTTTTTT
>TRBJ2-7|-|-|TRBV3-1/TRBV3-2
CASSQRGGRGYEQYF
TGTGCCAGCAGCCAAAGGGGGGGAAGAGGCTACGAGCAGTACTTC
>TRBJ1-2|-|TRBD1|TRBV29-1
CSVVTGDYGYTF
TGCAGCGTTGTAACAGGGGACTATGGCTACACCTTC
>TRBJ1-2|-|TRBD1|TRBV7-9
CASHGQGRGGYTF
TGTGCCAGCCACGGACAGGGGAGAGGGGGCTACACCTTC
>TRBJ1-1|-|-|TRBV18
CASSLGQLGGAEAFF
TGTGCCAGCTCTCTCGGACAGCTGGGAGGGGCTGAAGCTTTCTTT
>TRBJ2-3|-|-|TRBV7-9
CASSLSVLPTDTQYF
TGTGCCAGCAGCTTATCAGTTTTACCCACAGATACGCAGTATTTT
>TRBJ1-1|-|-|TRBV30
CAWSGPGAPETEAFF
TGTGCCTGGAGCGGCCCAGGGGCCCCGGAGACTGAAGCTTTCTTT
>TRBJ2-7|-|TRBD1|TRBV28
CASSLNTGGLYEQYF
TGTGCCAGCAGTCTGAATACAGGGGGCTTGTACGAGCAGTACTTC
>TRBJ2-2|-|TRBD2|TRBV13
CASSLYSASGNTGELFF
TGTGCCAGCAGCTTATACTCGGCTAGCGGGAACACCGGGGAGCTGTTTTTT
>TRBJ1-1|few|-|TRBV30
CAWKRQTPEAFF
TGTGCCTGGAAGAGACAGACCCCTGAAGCTTTCTTT
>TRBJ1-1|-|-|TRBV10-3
CAISAPPKSVNTEAFF
TGTGCCATCAGCGCCCCCCCAAAGTCAGTGAACACTGAAGCTTTCTTT
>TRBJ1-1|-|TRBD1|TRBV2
CANRGSTEAFF
TGTGCCAACAGGGGCTCCACTGAAGCTTTCTTT
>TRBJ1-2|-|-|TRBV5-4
CASSTKQGQGGYTF
TGTGCCAGCAGCACAAAACAGGGTCAGGGTGGCTACACCTTC
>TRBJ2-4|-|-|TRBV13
CASSLQGRTVNIQYF
TGTGCCAGCAGCTTACAGGGTAGGACAGTTAACATTCAGTACTTC
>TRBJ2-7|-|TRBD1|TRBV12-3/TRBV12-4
CASSRQGYEQYF
TGTGCCAGCAGCCGACAGGGCTACGAGCAGTACTTC
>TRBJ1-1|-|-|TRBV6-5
CASSTHGGDTEAFF
TGTGCCAGCAGCACGCACGGGGGGGACACTGAAGCTTTCTTT
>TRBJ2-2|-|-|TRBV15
CATSRGGQAAGELFF
TGTGCCACCAGCAGAGGGGGGCAGGCAGCCGGGGAGCTGTTTTTT
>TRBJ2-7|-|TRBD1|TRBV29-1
CSVSRTGGLYEQYF
TGCAGCGTTTCCCGGACAGGGGGCCTCTACGAGCAGTACTTC
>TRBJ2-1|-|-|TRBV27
CASSFSRGEQFF
TGTGCCAGCAGTTTCAGCCGAGGTGAGCAGTTCTTC
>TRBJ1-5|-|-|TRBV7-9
CASSLVGQSNQPQHF
TGTGCCAGCAGCTTAGTTGGGCAGAGCAATCAGCCCCAGCATTTT
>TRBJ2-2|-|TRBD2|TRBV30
CAWSVKAGGPTGELFF
TGTGCCTGGAGTGTAAAGGCGGGGGGGCCCACCGGGGAGCTGTTTTTT
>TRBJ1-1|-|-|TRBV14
CASSLKTNTEAFF
TGTGCCAGCAGCCTTAAGACAAACACTGAAGCTTTCTTT
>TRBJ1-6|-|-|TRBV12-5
CASGLGGRPHRSPLHF
TGTGCTAGTGGTTTGGGTGGCAGGCCCCATCGGTCACCCCTCCACTTT
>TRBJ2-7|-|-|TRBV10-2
CASSETGGVYEQYF
TGCGCCAGCAGTGAGACTGGCGGGGTATACGAGCAGTACTTC
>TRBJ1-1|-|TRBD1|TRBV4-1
CASSPRQGTEAFF
TGCGCCAGCAGCCCAAGACAGGGCACTGAAGCTTTCTTT
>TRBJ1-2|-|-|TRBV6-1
CASSEDRNYGYTF
TGTGCCAGCAGTGAAGACAGAAACTATGGCTACACCTTC
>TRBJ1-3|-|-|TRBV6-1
CASSVEGSSGNTIYF
TGTGCCAGCAGTGTCGAGGGATCCTCTGGAAACACCATATATTTT
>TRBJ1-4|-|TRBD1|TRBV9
CASSARDRGEKLFF
TGTGCCAGCAGCGCCCGGGACAGGGGGGAAAAACTGTTTTTT
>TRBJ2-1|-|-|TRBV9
CASSVAGVVFNEQFF
TGTGCCAGCAGCGTAGCCGGGGTAGTATTCAATGAGCAGTTCTTC
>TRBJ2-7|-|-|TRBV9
CASSVGSGLSYEQYF
TGTGCCAGCAGCGTAGGGAGTGGCCTCTCCTACGAGCAGTACTTC
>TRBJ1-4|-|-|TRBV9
CASSVEATNEKLFF
TGTGCCAGCAGCGTCGAGGCAACTAATGAAAAACTGTTTTTT
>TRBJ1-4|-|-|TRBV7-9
CASSSGGVGEKLFF
TGTGCCAGCAGTTCCGGGGGGGTTGGTGAAAAACTGTTTTTT